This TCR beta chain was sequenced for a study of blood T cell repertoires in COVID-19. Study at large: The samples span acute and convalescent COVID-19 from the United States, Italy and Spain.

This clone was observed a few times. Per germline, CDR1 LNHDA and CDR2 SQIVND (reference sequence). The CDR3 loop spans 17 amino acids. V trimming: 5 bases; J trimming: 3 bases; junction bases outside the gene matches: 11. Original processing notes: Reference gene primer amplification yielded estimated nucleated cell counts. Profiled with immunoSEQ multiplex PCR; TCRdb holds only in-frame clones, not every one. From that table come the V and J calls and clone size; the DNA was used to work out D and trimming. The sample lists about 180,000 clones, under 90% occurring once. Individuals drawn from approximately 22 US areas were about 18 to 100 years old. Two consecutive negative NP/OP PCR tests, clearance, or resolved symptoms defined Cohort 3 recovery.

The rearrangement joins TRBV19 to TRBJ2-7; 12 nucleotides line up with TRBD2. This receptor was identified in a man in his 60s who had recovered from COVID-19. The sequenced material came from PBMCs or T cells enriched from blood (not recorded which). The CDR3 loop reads CASSLLAGGLGNYEQYF. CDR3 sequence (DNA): TGTGCCAGTAGTCTACTAGCGGGAGGATTGGGCAACTACGAGCAGTACTTC.